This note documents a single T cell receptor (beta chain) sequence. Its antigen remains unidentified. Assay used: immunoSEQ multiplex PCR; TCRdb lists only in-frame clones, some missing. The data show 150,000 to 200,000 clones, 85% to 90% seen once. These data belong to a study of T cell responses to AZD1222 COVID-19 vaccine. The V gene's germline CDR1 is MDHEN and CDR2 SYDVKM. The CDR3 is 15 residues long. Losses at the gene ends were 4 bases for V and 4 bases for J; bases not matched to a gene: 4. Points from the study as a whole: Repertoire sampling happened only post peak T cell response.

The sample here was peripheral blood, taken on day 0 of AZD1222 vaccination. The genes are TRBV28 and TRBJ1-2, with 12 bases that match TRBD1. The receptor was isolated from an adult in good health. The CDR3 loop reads CASSSGTGGAYGYTF. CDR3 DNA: TGTGCCAGCAGTTCCGGGACAGGGGGCGCCTATGGCTACACCTTC.